This is a list of T cell receptor beta chains from one sample in a study of identical twins. TCRdb reanalysed the 5' RACE reads using MiXCR and keeps one entry per CDR3 protein. Here the sample spans some 1,700,000 distinct CDR3 sequences, less than 40% being singletons. Sample: cord blood. The receptors were gathered from a newborn girl in good health. Both conserved end residues are part of each CDR3. D genes are given only for firm matches. Clone sizes are given selectively: once, few, many, or a class where the clone is expanded.

length: 11; V: TRBV5-1; J: TRBJ1-1; D: -; size: few; DNA: TGCGCCAGCAGATACGGGCAGGAAGCTTTCTTT; CDR3: CASRYGQEAFF
length: 12; V: TRBV20-1; J: TRBJ2-7; D: -; size: few; DNA: TGCAGTGCTAGAGACTACCGGGTAGAGCAGTACTTC; CDR3: CSARDYRVEQYF
length: 13; V: TRBV10-3; J: TRBJ1-1; D: -; size: few; DNA: TGTGCCATCAAAGGCCAGGGCCGGCCCGAAGCTTTCTTT; CDR3: CAIKGQGRPEAFF
length: 14; V: TRBV27; J: TRBJ1-6; D: -; size: few; DNA: TGTGCCAGCTACGGGAGGGGGTATAATTCACCCCTCCACTTT; CDR3: CASYGRGYNSPLHF
length: 11; V: TRBV11-2; J: TRBJ2-3; D: TRBD2; size: few; DNA: TGTGCCAGCAGCTTGCGGGAGGGCCTGTATTTT; CDR3: CASSLREGLYF
length: 15; V: TRBV2; J: TRBJ2-6; D: -; size: -; DNA: TGTGCCAGCCTACAGGAGAGCTCTGGGGCCAACGTCCTGACTTTC; CDR3: CASLQESSGANVLTF
length: 17; V: TRBV28; J: TRBJ2-3; D: TRBD2; size: few; DNA: TGTGCCAGCAGTTCGGTGACTAGCGGGCTAATCACAGATACGCAGTATTTT; CDR3: CASSSVTSGLITDTQYF
length: 19; V: TRBV12-3/TRBV12-4; J: TRBJ2-1; D: TRBD2; size: -; DNA: TGTGCCAGCAGTTCCGGGACTAGCGGCTTCCTAAGCTCCTACAATGAGCAGTTCTTC; CDR3: CASSSGTSGFLSSYNEQFF
length: 14; V: TRBV9; J: TRBJ1-5; D: -; size: -; DNA: TGTGCCAGCAGCCCCGACTTTAGCAATCAGCCCCAGCATTTT; CDR3: CASSPDFSNQPQHF
length: 14; V: TRBV12-5; J: TRBJ2-5; D: TRBD2; size: -; DNA: TGTGCTAGTGGTTTGGGGCGGGGGGCTAATGAGCAGTACTTC; CDR3: CASGLGRGANEQYF
length: 16; V: TRBV6-1; J: TRBJ1-6; D: TRBD1; size: few; DNA: TGTGCCAGCAGGCAGGACAGGGGTCCCCCTAATTCACCCCTCCACTTT; CDR3: CASRQDRGPPNSPLHF
length: 13; V: TRBV6-5; J: TRBJ1-2; D: -; size: many; DNA: TGTGCCAGCAGTTACCGGGGAAGTAATGGCTACACCTTC; CDR3: CASSYRGSNGYTF
length: 12; V: TRBV7-9; J: TRBJ2-1; D: -; size: many; DNA: TGTGCCAGCAGCCTTAGAGAGAATGAGCAGTTCTTC; CDR3: CASSLRENEQFF
length: 15; V: TRBV12-3/TRBV12-4; J: TRBJ2-3; D: -; size: -; DNA: TGTGCCAGCAGTCCTTCAGGAATTAGCACAGATACGCAGTATTTT; CDR3: CASSPSGISTDTQYF
length: 13; V: TRBV20-1; J: TRBJ2-7; D: -; size: -; DNA: TGCAGTGCTCCCAGCGGCAACTCCTACGAGCAGTACTTC; CDR3: CSAPSGNSYEQYF
length: 16; V: TRBV20-1; J: TRBJ1-6; D: TRBD1; size: once; DNA: TGCAGTGCTGGAGATGCAGTGACAGGGGTGGATTCACCCCTCCACTTT; CDR3: CSAGDAVTGVDSPLHF
length: 15; V: TRBV6-5; J: TRBJ1-1; D: -; size: -; DNA: TGTGCCAGCAGTTACTCGAGTCAGGGGTCCACTGAAGCTTTCTTT; CDR3: CASSYSSQGSTEAFF
length: 12; V: TRBV2; J: TRBJ2-5; D: -; size: few; DNA: TGTGCCAGCAGCGCACTTATCGGGACCCAGTACTTC; CDR3: CASSALIGTQYF
length: 21; V: TRBV6-5; J: TRBJ2-5; D: TRBD2; size: few; DNA: TGTGCCAGCAGTTACTCGAAACCCTTGGGGGGTAGCGGGAGGGCCTCAAAGACCCAGTACTTC; CDR3: CASSYSKPLGGSGRASKTQYF
length: 13; V: TRBV29-1; J: TRBJ2-3; D: -; size: many; DNA: TGCAGCGTTGCGAACAGGCTCCCAGATACGCAGTATTTT; CDR3: CSVANRLPDTQYF
length: 16; V: TRBV4-2; J: TRBJ2-1; D: -; size: many; DNA: TGTGCCAGCAGTCGCGAGAGTCCGGGAGTCAAGGATGAGCAGTTCTTC; CDR3: CASSRESPGVKDEQFF
length: 16; V: TRBV27; J: TRBJ2-7; D: -; size: -; DNA: TGTGCCAGCGCCGAGGGAGAGGGAGGCTCCTACTACGAGCAGTACTTC; CDR3: CASAEGEGGSYYEQYF
length: 12; V: TRBV28; J: TRBJ2-7; D: TRBD2; size: once; DNA: TGTGCCAGCCGGGACTACAAAAACCTTCAGTACTTC; CDR3: CASRDYKNLQYF
length: 13; V: TRBV12-3/TRBV12-4; J: TRBJ2-1; D: -; size: -; DNA: TGTGCCAGCAGTTTCTTCATGTTGTATGAGCAGTTCTTC; CDR3: CASSFFMLYEQFF
length: 17; V: TRBV20-1; J: TRBJ2-2; D: TRBD2; size: -; DNA: TGCAGTGCTAGCCAAGGGACTAGCGGGAGGAGAACCGGGGAGCTGTTTTTT; CDR3: CSASQGTSGRRTGELFF
length: 15; V: TRBV12-3/TRBV12-4; J: TRBJ2-1; D: -; size: -; DNA: TGTGCCAGCACCCCCTTTAGGGGGGCGTCTAATGAGCAGTTCTTC; CDR3: CASTPFRGASNEQFF
length: 13; V: TRBV10-3; J: TRBJ2-2; D: -; size: -; DNA: TGTGCCATCAGTGATGGGGGGCCCGGGGAGCTGTTTTTT; CDR3: CAISDGGPGELFF
length: 16; V: TRBV3-1; J: TRBJ2-4; D: -; size: -; DNA: TGTGCCAGCAGCCAAGGTCAGCGAAGGTCCAAAAACATTCAGTACTTC; CDR3: CASSQGQRRSKNIQYF
length: 14; V: TRBV28; J: TRBJ2-3; D: -; size: few; DNA: TGTGCCAGCAGTTCGATGGCGGCCACAGATACGCAGTATTTT; CDR3: CASSSMAATDTQYF
length: 16; V: TRBV28; J: TRBJ2-1; D: TRBD2; size: -; DNA: TGTGCCAGCAGTTCCCATTTTAGCGGGAATTACAATGAGCAGTTCTTC; CDR3: CASSSHFSGNYNEQFF
length: 13; V: TRBV7-2; J: TRBJ2-1; D: TRBD2; size: -; DNA: TGTGCCAGCAGCTTAGCGCGCGGGGGGGCGCAGTTCTTC; CDR3: CASSLARGGAQFF
length: 14; V: TRBV10-3; J: TRBJ2-7; D: TRBD1; size: many; DNA: TGTGCCATCAGCCCGGACAGGGATCGAGTCGAGCAGTACTTC; CDR3: CAISPDRDRVEQYF
length: 15; V: TRBV5-1; J: TRBJ2-3; D: TRBD1; size: few; DNA: TGCGCCAGCAGCACATCCGGGACAGGTTCAGATACGCAGTATTTT; CDR3: CASSTSGTGSDTQYF
length: 15; V: TRBV4-2; J: TRBJ1-1; D: -; size: -; DNA: TGTGCCAGCAGCCAAGATAAAGGGGCAGGGACTGAAGCTTTCTTT; CDR3: CASSQDKGAGTEAFF
length: 13; V: TRBV28; J: TRBJ2-3; D: -; size: few; DNA: TGTGCCAGCAAGCAGGGCGGTGCAGATACGCAGTATTTT; CDR3: CASKQGGADTQYF
length: 16; V: TRBV20-1; J: TRBJ2-3; D: TRBD2; size: many; DNA: TGCAGTGCTTACCCGACTAGCGGGAGTGGTGCAGATACGCAGTATTTT; CDR3: CSAYPTSGSGADTQYF
length: 16; V: TRBV12-3/TRBV12-4; J: TRBJ2-7; D: TRBD1; size: few; DNA: TGTGCCAGCAGTTTAGGAGGACAGGGGGCGGGCTACGAGCAGTACTTC; CDR3: CASSLGGQGAGYEQYF
length: 17; V: TRBV24-1; J: TRBJ2-1; D: TRBD1; size: -; DNA: TGTGCCACCAGTGATCAAAGGGGGCCTCGGCCTCAAGAGACCCAGTTCTTC; CDR3: CATSDQRGPRPQETQFF